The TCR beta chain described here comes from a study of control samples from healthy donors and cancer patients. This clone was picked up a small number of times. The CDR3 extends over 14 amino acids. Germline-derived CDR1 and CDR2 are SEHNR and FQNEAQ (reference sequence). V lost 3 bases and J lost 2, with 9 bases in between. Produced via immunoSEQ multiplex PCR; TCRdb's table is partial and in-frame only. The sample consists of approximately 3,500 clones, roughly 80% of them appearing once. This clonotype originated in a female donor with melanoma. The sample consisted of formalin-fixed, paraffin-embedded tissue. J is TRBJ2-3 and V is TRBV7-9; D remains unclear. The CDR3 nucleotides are TGTGCCAGCAGCTTCCGAATTAACACAGATACGCAGTATTTT. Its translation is CASSFRINTDTQYF.